This is a list of T cell receptor beta chains from one sample in a study of T-cell memory formation after mild COVID-19. TCRdb analysed the 5' RACE reads with MiXCR anew, one entry per CDR3 protein. The sample lists 500,000 to 600,000 distinct CDR3 sequences; about 20% were seen once. Sequenced input: PBMCs or a T cell subset sorted from them (not recorded which). The source is an adult woman who had mild COVID-19 (a few samples of this study predate the infection). Cell type and time point are not known. Each CDR3 is given with its conserved first and last residue. D genes are given only for firm matches. Clone size, where shown, is once, few, many, or a class for clones that have expanded.

-	TRBV10-3	TRBJ1-4	few	TGTGCCATCAGTGAAGGGAATGAAAAACTGTTTTTT	CAISEGNEKLFF
-	TRBV3-1	TRBJ2-5	-	TGTGCCAGCAGCCAAGAAGTGGTGGGGCCGACAGGTTTTCAAGAGACCCAGTACTTC	CASSQEVVGPTGFQETQYF
TRBD1	TRBV29-1	TRBJ1-1	-	TGCAGCGTTGAACCGACAGGGAAGAACACTGAAGCTTTCTTT	CSVEPTGKNTEAFF
-	TRBV5-1	TRBJ2-1	-	TGCGCCAGCAGCGTAGGGGTTTACGGTGACAATGAGCAGTTCTTC	CASSVGVYGDNEQFF
TRBD2	TRBV6-5	TRBJ2-2	-	TGTGCCAGCAGTTTAGGGCTAGCGGGGTACTCCGGGGAGCTGTTTTTT	CASSLGLAGYSGELFF
TRBD1	TRBV6-1	TRBJ2-2	-	TGTGCCAGCAGGAGGGACAGAGGTGGTATCGGGGAGCTGTTTTTT	CASRRDRGGIGELFF
TRBD1	TRBV6-5	TRBJ2-1	-	TGTGCCAGCAGTTACGAGGCACGACAGGGGGTCTTC	CASSYEARQGVF
TRBD1	TRBV24-1	TRBJ2-3	-	TGTGCCACCAGTGATTCCGCATGGGGACAGGGTATTCCAGATACGCAGTATTTT	CATSDSAWGQGIPDTQYF
TRBD2	TRBV2	TRBJ2-3	few	TGTGCCAGCAGTGTTAGCGGGGGAATCCGGTATTTT	CASSVSGGIRYF
TRBD1	TRBV12-3/TRBV12-4	TRBJ1-5	-	TGTGCCAGCAGGGTCGGACAGGGTGACAGGACCCAGCATTTT	CASRVGQGDRTQHF
-	TRBV5-1	TRBJ1-6	few	TGCGCCAGCACGACATCGGGGTCACCCCTCCACTTT	CASTTSGSPLHF
-	TRBV24-1	TRBJ1-1	-	TGTGCCACCAGTGACCCGGGACGGTCCAACACTGAAGCTTTCTTT	CATSDPGRSNTEAFF
-	TRBV6-5	TRBJ2-7	few	TGTGCCAGCAGTCTGGGACATCTCTCCTACGAGCAGTACTTC	CASSLGHLSYEQYF
-	TRBV10-3	TRBJ2-7	few	TGTGCCATCAGTGGTGGAGGGCTGAGCGAGCAGTACTTC	CAISGGGLSEQYF
-	TRBV20-1	TRBJ1-1	-	TGCAGTGCTAGGGCAGGGAGCACTGAAGCTTTCTTT	CSARAGSTEAFF
-	TRBV7-3	TRBJ2-6	few	TGTGCCAGCGCCCGGGGAGGGGCCAACGTCCTGACTTTC	CASARGGANVLTF
-	TRBV12-3/TRBV12-4	TRBJ1-1	many	TGTGCCAGCAGGGGGACCACTGAAGCTTTCTTT	CASRGTTEAFF
TRBD2	TRBV12-3/TRBV12-4	TRBJ2-5	few	TGTGCCAGCAGTTTCGGACTAGCTCCGGAGACCCAGTACTTC	CASSFGLAPETQYF
TRBD1	TRBV5-1	TRBJ1-3	few	TGCGCCAGCAGCTTGGAGGGGGCCTCTGGAAACACCATATATTTT	CASSLEGASGNTIYF
-	TRBV29-1	TRBJ2-1	-	TGCAGCGTTGTGGGGGGGGCTTACAATGAGCAGTTCTTC	CSVVGGAYNEQFF
-	TRBV5-6	TRBJ2-1	-	TGTGCCAGCACTGGCCCTTCCTCATACAATGAGCAGTTCTTC	CASTGPSSYNEQFF
-	TRBV9	TRBJ2-1	few	TGTGCCAGCAGCGTAGAGTCCTCGACCCGGTCCTACAATGAGCAGTTCTTC	CASSVESSTRSYNEQFF
TRBD1	TRBV7-8	TRBJ2-7	-	TGTGCCAGCAGCGTCCGGGACAGTACTTCCTACGAGCAGTACTTC	CASSVRDSTSYEQYF
-	TRBV6-2/TRBV6-3	TRBJ1-2	few	TGTGCCAGCAGTTACGGGGGCAGGGTCGGTGGCTACACCTTC	CASSYGGRVGGYTF
TRBD2	TRBV7-3	TRBJ2-1	few	TGTGCCAGCAGCTCTAGCGGGAGGAGCTATGAGCAGTTCTTC	CASSSSGRSYEQFF
-	TRBV7-2	TRBJ1-2	-	TGTGCCAGCAGCCGGGGCACGGCGGACTATGGCTACACCTTC	CASSRGTADYGYTF
-	TRBV12-3/TRBV12-4	TRBJ2-1	-	TGTGCCAGCAGCGAAGTAGGGGAGGCCAATGAGCAGTTCTTC	CASSEVGEANEQFF
-	TRBV5-6	TRBJ1-3	few	TGTGCCAGCAGCTTCCAGAGGAGTTCTGGAAACACCATATATTTT	CASSFQRSSGNTIYF
-	TRBV27	TRBJ2-1	-	TGTGCCAGCAGTTTATACACGACGAGGGGCAATGAGCAGTTCTTC	CASSLYTTRGNEQFF
-	TRBV6-1	TRBJ2-7	-	TGTGCCAGCAGTGAAGTTGTCGAGCAGTACTTC	CASSEVVEQYF
TRBD2	TRBV4-1	TRBJ2-4	few	TGCGCCAGCAGCCAAGGTCGGCTAGCGGGGACAAACATTCAGTACTTC	CASSQGRLAGTNIQYF
-	TRBV5-1	TRBJ1-2	-	TGCGCCAGCAGCTTGGAAGCGGTCAACTATGGCTACACCTTC	CASSLEAVNYGYTF
-	TRBV6-5	TRBJ2-1	-	TGTGCCAGCAGGGACTCCCCGGGCAATGAGCAGTTCTTC	CASRDSPGNEQFF
-	TRBV2	TRBJ2-1	-	TGTGCCAGCGTGGGATACAATGAGCAGTTCTTC	CASVGYNEQFF
-	TRBV14	TRBJ2-2	few	TGTGCCAGCAGCCAAGGTCGGGGCACCGGGGAGCTGTTTTTT	CASSQGRGTGELFF
-	TRBV7-2	TRBJ2-3	few	TGTGCCAGCAGCTTAGTTGCGTTGCGTCGCACAGATACGCAGTATTTT	CASSLVALRRTDTQYF
TRBD1	TRBV6-2/TRBV6-3	TRBJ1-2	-	TGTGCCAGCACCGTTACAGGGGCTTTTGGCTATGGCTACACCTTC	CASTVTGAFGYGYTF
-	TRBV5-6	TRBJ1-5	few	TGTGCCAGCAGCTTGAGAGGCCGGGACCGGCAGCCCCAGCATTTT	CASSLRGRDRQPQHF
-	TRBV5-1	TRBJ1-1	few	TGCGCCAGCACCGTGGGGGGGGGGCAGAACACTGAAGCTTTCTTT	CASTVGGGQNTEAFF
-	TRBV18	TRBJ1-1	-	TGTGCCAGCTCACCATTCCAGGGAGTCATGAACACTGAAGCTTTCTTT	CASSPFQGVMNTEAFF
TRBD1	TRBV19	TRBJ2-7	few	TGTGCCAGTAGTATCACCGGGACAGCTTACGAGCAGTACTTC	CASSITGTAYEQYF
-	TRBV6-6	TRBJ1-3	-	TGTGCCAGCATATCCGTTGGAAACACCATATATTTT	CASISVGNTIYF
TRBD2	TRBV6-6	TRBJ2-2	-	TGTGCCAGCAGAAGGACTAGCGGGAACACCGGGGAGCTGTTTTTT	CASRRTSGNTGELFF
-	TRBV15	TRBJ1-2	-	TGTGCCACCAGCGGACCGCCTACTCAACAGGGAGAGAAGGAATATGGCTACACCTTC	CATSGPPTQQGEKEYGYTF
-	TRBV12-3/TRBV12-4	TRBJ2-7	-	TGTGCCAGCAGTACAAGCGGGCAGGCAGGGGAGCAGTACTTC	CASSTSGQAGEQYF
-	TRBV5-1	TRBJ2-7	once	TGCGCCAGCAGGAGAACAGATTCCTACGAGCAGTACTTC	CASRRTDSYEQYF
TRBD1	TRBV6-2/TRBV6-3	TRBJ1-1	-	TGTGCCAGCAGTGCGACAGGGGGCTCTGTGAACAGAGCTTTCTTT	CASSATGGSVNRAFF
-	TRBV20-1	TRBJ2-7	-	TGCAGTGCTAGGGGAGGGGCAGGGGGCCGGGTGGCCTACGAGCAGTACTTC	CSARGGAGGRVAYEQYF
-	TRBV9	TRBJ1-2	once	TGTGCCAGCAGCGTAGGGGACAAAGTGCACTATGGCTACACCTTC	CASSVGDKVHYGYTF
-	TRBV24-1	TRBJ2-1	few	TGTGCCACCAGTGATTTAACAGGGAGCTCCTACAATGAGCAGTTCTTC	CATSDLTGSSYNEQFF
TRBD1	TRBV5-1	TRBJ2-2	-	TGCGCCAGCAGCCCGACAGGGGCGAGCACCGGGGAGCTGTTTTTT	CASSPTGASTGELFF
-	TRBV6-5	TRBJ1-3	few	TGTGCCAGCAGTTACATGGGGTCAGACTCTGGAAACACCATATATTTT	CASSYMGSDSGNTIYF
-	TRBV7-9	TRBJ2-7	-	TGTGCCAGCAGCTCCCTGACAGAGTCCTACGAGCAGTACTTC	CASSSLTESYEQYF
-	TRBV24-1	TRBJ2-7	-	TGTGCCACCAGTATTGGGGAACTGAGCGAGCAGTACTTC	CATSIGELSEQYF
-	TRBV5-1	TRBJ2-5	-	TGCGCCAGCAGCCCCGAAGGGGTAGAAGAGACCCAGTACTTC	CASSPEGVEETQYF